The rows below give T cell receptor beta chains drawn from one sample of a study of beta chain features in type 1 diabetes. Clones were read by immunoSEQ multiplex PCR, and TCRdb kept only the in-frame ones, dropping some. Counted here are 450,000 to 550,000 clones, about 30% occurring once; the ten biggest clones make up around 0.065%. The sequenced sample was naive CD4+ T cells from blood. Receptors originate from a man aged 18 to 29 in good health. CDR3s include the opening cysteine and the closing phenylalanine or tryptophan. The D gene is left open where the match is weak. Not every row has a clone size; where given, it reads once, few, many or a size class.

D gene: .; clone size: .; V gene: TRBV2; J gene: TRBJ2-7; CDR3 protein: CASSEAPGVAHEQYF; CDR3 DNA: TGTGCCAGCAGTGAAGCGCCCGGAGTAGCGCACGAGCAGTACTTC
D gene: .; clone size: .; V gene: TRBV6-5; J gene: TRBJ1-2; CDR3 protein: CASSYKRESGYTF; CDR3 DNA: TGTGCCAGCAGTTACAAACGGGAGAGCGGCTACACCTTC
D gene: TRBD2; clone size: few; V gene: TRBV6-6; J gene: TRBJ2-7; CDR3 protein: CASSYSASGTHEQYF; CDR3 DNA: TGTGCCAGCAGTTACTCGGCTAGCGGAACCCACGAGCAGTACTTC
D gene: TRBD2; clone size: few; V gene: TRBV29-1; J gene: TRBJ2-5; CDR3 protein: CSVDPIGLAGGGETQYF; CDR3 DNA: TGCAGCGTTGACCCTATAGGACTAGCGGGAGGAGGGGAGACCCAGTACTTC
D gene: TRBD1; clone size: few; V gene: TRBV10-3; J gene: TRBJ2-7; CDR3 protein: CAISESGQARQYF; CDR3 DNA: TGTGCCATCAGTGAGTCTGGACAGGCGCGACAGTACTTC
D gene: TRBD1; clone size: .; V gene: TRBV30; J gene: TRBJ1-1; CDR3 protein: CAWRGDRVNTEAFF; CDR3 DNA: TGTGCCTGGAGGGGGGACAGGGTGAACACTGAAGCTTTCTTT
D gene: TRBD1; clone size: .; V gene: TRBV6-5; J gene: TRBJ2-7; CDR3 protein: CASSSEMDRSYEQYF; CDR3 DNA: TGTGCCAGCAGTTCGGAAATGGACAGGAGCTACGAGCAGTACTTC
D gene: TRBD2; clone size: .; V gene: TRBV28; J gene: TRBJ2-3; CDR3 protein: CASSPPGLGYTDTQYF; CDR3 DNA: TGTGCCAGCAGTCCACCGGGACTAGGATACACAGATACGCAGTATTTT
D gene: TRBD2; clone size: once; V gene: TRBV4-3; J gene: TRBJ2-1; CDR3 protein: CASSLWPGTSGSLEQFF; CDR3 DNA: TGCGCCAGCAGCCTGTGGCCCGGGACTAGCGGGTCGCTAGAGCAGTTCTTC
D gene: TRBD1; clone size: .; V gene: TRBV4-1; J gene: TRBJ2-3; CDR3 protein: CASSQGQGSTDTQYF; CDR3 DNA: TGCGCCAGCAGCCAAGGACAGGGGAGCACAGATACGCAGTATTTT
D gene: .; clone size: few; V gene: TRBV2; J gene: TRBJ2-3; CDR3 protein: CASGRLDMGDTQYF; CDR3 DNA: TGTGCCAGCGGACGACTAGATATGGGAGATACGCAGTATTTT
D gene: .; clone size: .; V gene: TRBV7-2; J gene: TRBJ2-1; CDR3 protein: CASSLVGFYNEQFF; CDR3 DNA: TGTGCCAGCAGCTTAGTGGGCTTCTACAATGAGCAGTTCTTC
D gene: TRBD1; clone size: few; V gene: TRBV7-2; J gene: TRBJ2-7; CDR3 protein: CASSLRGQYEQYF; CDR3 DNA: TGTGCCAGCAGCTTAAGGGGGCAATACGAGCAGTACTTC
D gene: .; clone size: .; V gene: TRBV28; J gene: TRBJ2-2; CDR3 protein: CASSPSLTFNTGELFF; CDR3 DNA: TGTGCCAGCAGTCCCTCACTTACTTTCAACACCGGGGAGCTGTTTTTT
D gene: .; clone size: few; V gene: TRBV30; J gene: TRBJ2-7; CDR3 protein: CAWSVPRTRSYEQYF; CDR3 DNA: TGTGCCTGGAGTGTACCCAGGACCCGCTCCTACGAGCAGTACTTC
D gene: .; clone size: once; V gene: TRBV6-1; J gene: TRBJ2-3; CDR3 protein: CASSLGQSTDTQYF; CDR3 DNA: TGTGCCAGCAGCCTTGGACAGAGCACAGATACGCAGTATTTT
D gene: .; clone size: .; V gene: TRBV11-2; J gene: TRBJ2-7; CDR3 protein: CASSFLDGIEQYF; CDR3 DNA: TGTGCCAGCAGCTTCCTAGACGGTATCGAGCAGTACTTC
D gene: .; clone size: .; V gene: TRBV30; J gene: TRBJ2-2; CDR3 protein: CAWIPGRGTGELFF; CDR3 DNA: TGTGCCTGGATCCCGGGGCGGGGCACCGGGGAGCTGTTTTTT
D gene: .; clone size: .; V gene: TRBV27; J gene: TRBJ1-5; CDR3 protein: CASSPPNQPQHF; CDR3 DNA: TGTGCCAGCAGTCCTCCTAATCAGCCCCAGCATTTT
D gene: .; clone size: .; V gene: TRBV29-1; J gene: TRBJ2-3; CDR3 protein: CSVERLGGTGDTQYF; CDR3 DNA: TGCAGCGTTGAACGACTGGGGGGCACCGGAGATACGCAGTATTTT
D gene: .; clone size: .; V gene: TRBV11-2; J gene: TRBJ2-1; CDR3 protein: CASSLGLLQSSYNEQFF; CDR3 DNA: TGTGCCAGCAGCTTAGGACTTCTTCAGAGCTCCTACAATGAGCAGTTCTTC
D gene: TRBD2; clone size: .; V gene: TRBV27; J gene: TRBJ2-2; CDR3 protein: CASSLRAGVLNAGELFF; CDR3 DNA: TGTGCCAGCAGTTTACGAGCGGGAGTCCTGAACGCCGGGGAGCTGTTTTTT
D gene: TRBD1; clone size: .; V gene: TRBV29-1; J gene: TRBJ2-7; CDR3 protein: CSVLRTGEFYEQYF; CDR3 DNA: TGCAGCGTTCTACGGACAGGGGAATTCTACGAGCAGTACTTC
D gene: .; clone size: few; V gene: TRBV5-6; J gene: TRBJ1-5; CDR3 protein: CASNIRGASNQPQHF; CDR3 DNA: TGTGCCAGCAACATACGAGGAGCGAGCAATCAGCCCCAGCATTTT
D gene: .; clone size: .; V gene: TRBV9; J gene: TRBJ2-1; CDR3 protein: CASSVSLELAYNEQFF; CDR3 DNA: TGTGCCAGCAGCGTCTCCCTGGAACTAGCCTACAATGAGCAGTTCTTC
D gene: .; clone size: .; V gene: TRBV7-2; J gene: TRBJ2-1; CDR3 protein: CASSIRQEDNEQFF; CDR3 DNA: TGTGCCAGCAGCATTCGACAGGAGGACAATGAGCAGTTCTTC
D gene: .; clone size: .; V gene: TRBV1; J gene: TRBJ1-2; CDR3 protein: CTSSQGVLNYGYTF; CDR3 DNA: TGCACCAGCAGCCAAGGGGTCCTCAACTATGGCTACACCTTC
D gene: TRBD1; clone size: .; V gene: TRBV4-1; J gene: TRBJ2-7; CDR3 protein: CASSQPGTGYEQYF; CDR3 DNA: TGCGCCAGCAGCCAGCCCGGGACAGGATACGAGCAGTACTTC
D gene: TRBD2; clone size: few; V gene: TRBV29-1; J gene: TRBJ2-1; CDR3 protein: CSVDKREGPYEQFF; CDR3 DNA: TGCAGCGTTGATAAGCGGGAGGGCCCTTATGAGCAGTTCTTC
D gene: .; clone size: .; V gene: TRBV5-1; J gene: TRBJ2-1; CDR3 protein: CASSLALASYNEQFF; CDR3 DNA: TGCGCCAGCAGCTTGGCCCTGGCCTCCTACAATGAGCAGTTCTTC
D gene: .; clone size: .; V gene: TRBV28; J gene: TRBJ2-1; CDR3 protein: CAIETPNEQFF; CDR3 DNA: TGTGCCATCGAGACACCCAATGAGCAGTTCTTC
D gene: TRBD2; clone size: .; V gene: TRBV29-1; J gene: TRBJ2-3; CDR3 protein: CSVQGLAVASTDTQYF; CDR3 DNA: TGCAGCGTCCAAGGACTAGCTGTAGCTAGCACAGATACGCAGTATTTT
D gene: .; clone size: .; V gene: TRBV5-1; J gene: TRBJ2-1; CDR3 protein: CASSLIGLYNEQFF; CDR3 DNA: TGCGCCAGCAGCTTAATCGGCCTCTACAATGAGCAGTTCTTC
D gene: TRBD2; clone size: .; V gene: TRBV28; J gene: TRBJ2-3; CDR3 protein: CASSSASGSTDTQYF; CDR3 DNA: TGTGCCAGCAGTTCGGCTAGCGGGAGCACAGATACGCAGTATTTT
D gene: .; clone size: .; V gene: TRBV4-2; J gene: TRBJ1-5; CDR3 protein: CASSQDGANGNQPQHF; CDR3 DNA: TGTGCCAGCAGCCAAGATGGCGCGAATGGCAATCAGCCCCAGCATTTT
D gene: TRBD2; clone size: .; V gene: TRBV9; J gene: TRBJ2-1; CDR3 protein: CASSALAGLDNEQFF; CDR3 DNA: TGTGCCAGCAGCGCCCTAGCGGGCCTGGACAATGAGCAGTTCTTC
D gene: .; clone size: .; V gene: TRBV4-1; J gene: TRBJ1-2; CDR3 protein: CASSQGDRTAYGYTF; CDR3 DNA: TGCGCCAGCAGCCAAGGAGACCGGACAGCATATGGCTACACCTTC
D gene: .; clone size: .; V gene: TRBV25-1; J gene: TRBJ2-7; CDR3 protein: CASSIGGIGVYEQYF; CDR3 DNA: TGTGCCAGCAGTATTGGCGGGATAGGAGTCTACGAGCAGTACTTC
D gene: TRBD2; clone size: .; V gene: TRBV18; J gene: TRBJ2-1; CDR3 protein: CASSPSGSSYNEQFF; CDR3 DNA: TGTGCCAGCTCACCTAGCGGGAGCTCCTACAATGAGCAGTTCTTC
D gene: .; clone size: .; V gene: TRBV5-1; J gene: TRBJ2-1; CDR3 protein: CASSLDVYNEQFF; CDR3 DNA: TGCGCCAGCAGCTTGGACGTTTACAATGAGCAGTTCTTC
D gene: TRBD2; clone size: .; V gene: TRBV19; J gene: TRBJ2-1; CDR3 protein: CASSSSGGSYNEQFF; CDR3 DNA: TGTGCCAGTAGTTCCAGCGGGGGATCCTACAATGAGCAGTTCTTC